What follows are 19 T cell receptor beta chains derived from one specimen sequenced in a study of T cells expressing NK-cell markers. TCRdb derives one entry per CDR3 protein from the 5' RACE reads, leaving out DNA. The table for this sample gives 200,000 to 300,000 distinct CDR3 sequences. Sequenced material: blood T cells: a sorted CD56 or NKG2C T cell subset, CD4+ or CD8+ T cells, or bulk PBMC T cells (not recorded which). The receptors here all came from a woman aged 18 to 75 in good health.

This rearrangement joins TRBV30 to TRBJ1-5; TCRdb selects TRBD1, and the lack of DNA leaves this call unchecked. The CDR3 has 15 residues. Germline-derived CDR1 and CDR2 are GTSNPN and SVGIG (reference sequence). This CDR3 reads CAWRGRDRGNQPQHF.

The CDR3 reads CASSLPVPRSPKHF. The chain couples TRBV7-8 to TRBJ1-5. This CDR3 region has 14 residues. Germline V lookup: CDR1 SGHVS, CDR2 FQNEAQ.

Considering frequency, this clonotype is medium-sized. This sequence joins TRBV20-1 and TRBJ2-3; TCRdb indicates TRBD1, and absent DNA this call remains unverified. Germline CDR1 and CDR2: DFQATT and SNEGSKA (reference sequence). This CDR3 has 16 residues. CDR3 region: CSANTGTGDTPDTQYF.

The chain recombines TRBV12-3 or TRBV12-4 with TRBJ2-1; the TCRdb call, TRBD2, lacks DNA for checking. This CDR3 has 14 amino acids. The CDR3 protein is CASRRTSGRNEQFF.

V usage is TRBV6-4 and J usage is TRBJ1-1. CDR1 is MRHNA and CDR2 is SNTAGT in the germline V gene. The CDR3 contains 15 residues. The CDR3 protein is CASSDPRGLTTEAFF.

J is TRBJ2-7 and V is TRBV7-9; absent DNA, TCRdb's TRBD1 call cannot be checked. Germline V gene sequence: CDR1 SEHNR, CDR2 FQNEAQ (reference sequence). The CDR3 consists of 11 residues. CDR3 region: CAGGQAYEQYF.

This rearrangement joins TRBV18 to TRBJ1-6; TCRdb indicates TRBD1, and absent DNA this call remains unverified. Germline V gene data show CDR1 as KGHSH and CDR2 as LQKENI. CDR3 length: 17 residues. The CDR3 sequence is CASSEQGIWAYNSPLHF.

The chain employs TRBV6-5 and TRBJ2-7; TCRdb indicates TRBD1, and absent DNA this call remains unverified. Germline assignment: CDR1 MNHEY and CDR2 SVGAGI. The CDR3 totals 14 residues. CDR3 in amino acids: CASSYKGQAYEQYF.

The rearrangement uses TRBV7-3 and TRBJ2-1; TCRdb proposes TRBD1, but this gene call is untestable without DNA. In germline, CDR1 is SGHTA, CDR2 FQGTGA. CDR3 size: 15 residues. CDR3: CASSLNRGQMNEQFF.

V is TRBV19 and J is TRBJ2-3; TCRdb names TRBD2, which stays unverified in the absence of DNA. The CDR3 sequence is 15 residues long. The V gene's germline CDR1 is LNHDA and CDR2 SQIVND (reference sequence). CDR3 amino acids: CASSRTKPYTDTQYF.

CDR3 sequence reads: CASSPRTANGYTF. The chain is built from TRBV13 and TRBJ1-2; no DNA is available, so the TRBD1 call from TCRdb remains unchecked. There are 13 residues in the CDR3. Germline V CDR1 and CDR2: PRHDT, FYEKMQ (reference sequence).

The genes are TRBV24-1 and TRBJ1-2; TCRdb indicates TRBD1, and absent DNA this call remains unverified. CDR1 and CDR2 (germline): KGHDR, SFDVKD. The CDR3 totals 14 residues. The CDR3 loop is CATGKGRANYGYIF.

This rearrangement joins TRBV2 to TRBJ2-7; there is no DNA to check the TCRdb D call of TRBD2. Looked up from germline, CDR1 is SNHLY and CDR2 is FYNNEI. The CDR3 consists of 12 residues. The CDR3 region is CASSGRGDEQYF.

The chain combines TRBV12-3 or TRBV12-4 with TRBJ1-5. The CDR3 contains 14 residues. The CDR3 here is CASSLRDLREPQHF.

The genes are TRBV28 and TRBJ2-1; TCRdb gives TRBD2 as the D gene, but with no DNA this cannot be confirmed. The germline V gene encodes CDR1 MDHEN and CDR2 SYDVKM. The CDR3 is 14 amino acids. CDR3 amino acids: CASSVVAGVLEQFF.

The chain joins TRBV9 to TRBJ2-3; TCRdb gives TRBD1 as the D gene, but with no DNA this cannot be confirmed. The CDR3 has 16 residues. Germline CDR1 reads SGDLS; CDR2 reads YYNGEE. CDR3 region: CASSTTGRFSTDTQYF. Complete variable domain (other parts from reference TRBV9 and TRBJ2-3): DSGVTQTPKHLITATGQRVTLRCSPRSGDLSVYWYQQSLDQGLQFLIQYYNGEERAKGNILERFSAQQFPDLHSELNLSSLELGDSALYFCASSTTGRFSTDTQYFGPGTRLTVL.

The J gene is TRBJ2-5, the V gene TRBV18; TCRdb's D gene call, TRBD2, goes unchecked for lack of DNA. In germline, CDR1 is KGHSH, CDR2 LQKENI. The CDR3 sequence is 14 residues long. The CDR3: CASSPEDGSVTQYF.

The V and J genes are TRBV5-1 and TRBJ1-1; without DNA, the TCRdb call of TRBD1 cannot be checked. The V gene's germline CDR1 is SGHRS and CDR2 YFSETQ. The CDR3 is made up of 17 amino acids. Here the CDR3 reads CASSLGGQRLVNTEAFF.

CDR3 loop: CASRGLGAYTEAFF. The V and J genes are TRBV12-3 or TRBV12-4 and TRBJ1-1. This CDR3 comprises 14 residues.